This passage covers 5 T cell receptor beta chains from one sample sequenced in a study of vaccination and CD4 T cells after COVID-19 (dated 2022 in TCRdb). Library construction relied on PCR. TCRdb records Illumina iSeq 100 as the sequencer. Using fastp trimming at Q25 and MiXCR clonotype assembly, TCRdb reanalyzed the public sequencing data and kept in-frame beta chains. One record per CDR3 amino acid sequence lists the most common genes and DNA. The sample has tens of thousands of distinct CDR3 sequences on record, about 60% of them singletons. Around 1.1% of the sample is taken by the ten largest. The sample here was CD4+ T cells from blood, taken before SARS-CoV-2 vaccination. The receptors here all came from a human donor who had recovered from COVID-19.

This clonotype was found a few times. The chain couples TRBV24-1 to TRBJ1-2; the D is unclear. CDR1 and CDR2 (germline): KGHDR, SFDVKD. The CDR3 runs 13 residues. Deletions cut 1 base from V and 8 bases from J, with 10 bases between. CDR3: CATSDFGMRGYTF. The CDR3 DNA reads TGTGCCACCAGTGATTTTGGGATGAGGGGCTACACCTTC.

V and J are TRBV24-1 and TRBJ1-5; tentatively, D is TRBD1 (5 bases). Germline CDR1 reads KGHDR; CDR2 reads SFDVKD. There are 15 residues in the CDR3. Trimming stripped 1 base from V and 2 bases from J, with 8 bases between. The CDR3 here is CATSDFSTGNQPQHF. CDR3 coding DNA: TGTGCCACCAGTGATTTCTCGACAGGCAATCAGCCCCAGCATTTT.

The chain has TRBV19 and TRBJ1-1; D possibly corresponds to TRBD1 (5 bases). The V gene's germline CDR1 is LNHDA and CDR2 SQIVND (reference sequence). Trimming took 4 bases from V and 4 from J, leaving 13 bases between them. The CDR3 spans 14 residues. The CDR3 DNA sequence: TGTGCCAGTAGTACCCCGGGGGGGGGCACTGAAGCTTTCTTT. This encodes CASSTPGGGTEAFF.

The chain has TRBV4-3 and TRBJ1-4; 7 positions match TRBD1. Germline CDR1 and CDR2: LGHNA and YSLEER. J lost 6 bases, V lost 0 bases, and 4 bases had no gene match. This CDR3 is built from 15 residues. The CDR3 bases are TGCGCCAGCAGCCAAGAAACCAGGGGGTATGAAAAACTGTTTTTT. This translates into CASSQETRGYEKLFF.

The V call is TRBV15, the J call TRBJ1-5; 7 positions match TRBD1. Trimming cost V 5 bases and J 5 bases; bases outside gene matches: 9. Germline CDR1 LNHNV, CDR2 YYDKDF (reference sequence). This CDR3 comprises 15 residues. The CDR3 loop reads CATSLGGGLDQPQHF. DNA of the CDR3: TGTGCCACCAGCCTAGGGGGCGGACTGGATCAGCCCCAGCATTTT.